The rows below give T cell receptor beta chains drawn from one sample of a study of T cells after yellow fever vaccination. MiXCR, run by TCRdb on the 5' RACE reads, gives a single entry per CDR3 protein. The table has hundreds of thousands of distinct CDR3 sequences, around 20% seen once. The specimen was PBMCs, collected before the yellow fever booster vaccination. These receptors were collected from a young man who received the YFV17D yellow fever vaccine. CDR3s include the opening cysteine and the closing phenylalanine or tryptophan. A D gene is named only where the DNA matches it firmly. Only part of the rows carry a size: once, few, many, or a class if the clone is expanded.

v_gene,abundance,j_gene,d_gene,CDR3nt,CDR3aa
TRBV10-3,few,TRBJ2-1,TRBD2,TGTGCCATCAGTGGGATTAGTCTAGCGGGGCACAGCTCCTACAATGAGCAGTTCTTC,CAISGISLAGHSSYNEQFF
TRBV12-3/TRBV12-4,NA,TRBJ2-5,NA,TGTGCCAGCAGTATCGGACAGCAAGAGACCCAGTACTTC,CASSIGQQETQYF
TRBV6-5,NA,TRBJ2-5,TRBD2,TGTGCCAGCAGGGAGCGGGACTTAAAAGAGACCCAGTACTTC,CASRERDLKETQYF
TRBV10-3,NA,TRBJ1-6,NA,TGTGCCACTGGGGCGGACCAAGAGTCACCCCTCCACTTT,CATGADQESPLHF
TRBV7-2,NA,TRBJ2-7,TRBD2,TGTGCCAGCAGCTTAGCTAGCGGGGGAAACTCGTTTTACGAGCAGTACTTC,CASSLASGGNSFYEQYF
TRBV7-2,few,TRBJ2-3,NA,TGTGCCAGCAGCTTAGATTACGGGTCCTCCACAGATACGCAGTATTTT,CASSLDYGSSTDTQYF
TRBV20-1,few,TRBJ2-1,TRBD2,TGCAGTGCACGGAGACGACTAGCGGGGGAAAGCTCCTACAATGAGCAGTTCTTC,CSARRRLAGESSYNEQFF
TRBV4-2,NA,TRBJ2-3,NA,TGTGCCAGCAGCCAAGAGGAAGGCGGAACAGATACGCAGTATTTT,CASSQEEGGTDTQYF
TRBV20-1,NA,TRBJ2-2,NA,TGCAGTGCTAGGAGCGAGCCCGCCGGGGAGCTGTTTTTT,CSARSEPAGELFF
TRBV18,NA,TRBJ1-5,NA,TGTGCCAGCTCACGAGGTTCAGATCAGCCCCAGCATTTT,CASSRGSDQPQHF
TRBV30,NA,TRBJ1-3,NA,TGTGCCTGGGGCAAGGGGGCTGGAAACACCATATATTTT,CAWGKGAGNTIYF
TRBV28,many,TRBJ1-2,NA,TGTGCCAGCAGTCCCGCAGGGGAACGGAATGGCTACACCTTC,CASSPAGERNGYTF
TRBV19,few,TRBJ2-2,NA,TGTGCCAGTAGTACTAGCTTGAACACCGGGGAGCTGTTTTTT,CASSTSLNTGELFF
TRBV12-3/TRBV12-4,few,TRBJ2-1,NA,TGTGCCAGCAGGCTTGAAGGGAGCGTCTACAATGAGCAGTTCTTC,CASRLEGSVYNEQFF
TRBV7-9,NA,TRBJ1-2,TRBD1,TGTGCCAGCAGCTGGGGGGGACAGGGCCCTGGCTACACCTTC,CASSWGGQGPGYTF
TRBV7-3,NA,TRBJ2-3,NA,TGTGCCAGCAGCGTAAGGGGATGGGCAGATACGCAGTATTTT,CASSVRGWADTQYF
TRBV5-1,NA,TRBJ2-7,NA,TGCGCCAGCAGCCGCACAGAGACCTACGAGCAGTACTTC,CASSRTETYEQYF
TRBV10-3,NA,TRBJ2-5,TRBD1,TGTGCCATCAGTGAGTCTCCCGGGACAGGGGGCATGTATGAGACCCAGTACTTC,CAISESPGTGGMYETQYF
TRBV27,NA,TRBJ1-2,NA,TGTGCCAGCAGCCCCAGAATGGACAGACCAGACTATGGCTACACCTTC,CASSPRMDRPDYGYTF
TRBV20-1,few,TRBJ2-5,NA,TGCAGTGCCGATGGCGATGGGGAGACCCAGTACTTC,CSADGDGETQYF
TRBV5-1,NA,TRBJ2-5,TRBD1,TGCGCCAGCAGCTTAGACAGGGGAGTTCTGGAGACCCAGTACTTC,CASSLDRGVLETQYF
TRBV2,NA,TRBJ1-1,TRBD1,TGTGCCAGCAGTCCACGGACAGGGGGCAACACTGAAGCTTTCTTT,CASSPRTGGNTEAFF